The 17 T cell receptor beta chains below were found in one sample sequenced in a study of blood T cell repertoires in COVID-19. Measured with immunoSEQ multiplex PCR; TCRdb has only the in-frame clones, and not every one. This table holds around 250,000 clones, around 78% found once. Sample: peripheral blood. All receptors come from a man in his fifties or sixties who had recovered from COVID-19.

V gene TRBV7-2 combines with J gene TRBJ2-3; no clear D gene. The germline gives CDR1 SGHTA, CDR2 FQGNSA. The CDR3 covers 15 residues. V was clipped by 8 bases and J by 6 bases, with 21 bases between them. CDR3 amino acids: CASGTPTIRRDTQYF. The CDR3, as DNA: TGTGCCAGCGGAACCCCGACCATACGCAGGGATACGCAGTATTTT.

The V gene is TRBV19, the J gene TRBJ2-7; 7 bases are a match to TRBD1. The CDR3 totals 14 residues. Germline CDR1 LNHDA, CDR2 SQIVND (reference sequence). The J segment lost 6 bases and the V segment lost 9 bases, leaving 14 bases of the junction unmatched. DNA for the CDR3: TGTGCCAGCGCTATACAGGGGTCGGCGGTCGAGCAGTACTTC. Translating gives CASAIQGSAVEQYF.

This chain links TRBV5-1 with TRBJ2-1, with TRBD1 identical over 9 bases. The CDR3 is made up of 15 amino acids. Looked up from germline, CDR1 is SGHRS and CDR2 is YFSETQ. V shed 4 bases and J 7 bases; nucleotides not matched to a gene: 9. CDR3 coding DNA: TGCGCCAGCAGCCCGGGGGACAGGGTGGGTAATGAGCAGTTCTTC. Residues: CASSPGDRVGNEQFF.

The chain links TRBV6-1 to TRBJ2-7; 8 nucleotides align to TRBD1. Germline CDR1 is MNHNS and CDR2 is SASEGT. The CDR3 covers 14 residues. After removal of 5 bases from V and 6 bases from J, the junction contained 9 bases not matched to a gene. The CDR3 sequence: CASSQMTGAGEQYF. The CDR3 DNA follows: TGTGCCAGCAGTCAGATGACAGGGGCAGGCGAGCAGTACTTC.

The V gene is TRBV2, the J gene TRBJ1-1, with a tentative D call TRBD1 (6 bases). The CDR3 covers 14 residues. Germline V gene lookup returns CDR1 SNHLY and CDR2 FYNNEI. Trimming pared 6 bases from V and 0 bases from J, leaving 11 bases between. CDR3 region: CASSSGAMNTEAFF. The CDR3 coding sequence is TGTGCCAGCAGCTCAGGGGCCATGAACACTGAAGCTTTCTTT.

V gene TRBV30 combines with J gene TRBJ2-2, with 12 bases aligning to TRBD1. The CDR3 is 16 amino acids. The V and J ends lost 0 bases and 4 bases, in that order; junction bases with no gene match: 3. Germline values: CDR1 GTSNPN, CDR2 SVGIG (reference sequence). The CDR3 bases are TGTGCCTGGAGTGTGGGGACAGGGGGCCCCACCGGGGAGCTGTTTTTT. It codes for CAWSVGTGGPTGELFF.

J is TRBJ2-1 and V is TRBV5-1; a possible D gene is TRBD2 (5 bases). The V gene's germline CDR1 is SGHRS and CDR2 YFSETQ. The CDR3 runs 15 residues. V was cut by 2 bases and J by 4 bases, with 13 bases left in between. Here the CDR3 reads CASSLEGAPYNEQFF. In DNA, the CDR3 is TGCGCCAGCAGCTTAGAGGGAGCCCCATACAATGAGCAGTTCTTC.

The V call is TRBV5-8, the J call TRBJ1-2, with no clear D. The CDR3 is 12 residues long. Trimming took off 1 base at V and 6 bases at J, with 7 bases between the two ends. CDR1 and CDR2 from the germline V gene are SGHTS and YDEGEE. The CDR3 DNA sequence: TGTGCCAGCAGCTTGTTTCAGGATGGCTACACCTTC. Translating gives CASSLFQDGYTF.

The chain recombines TRBV19 with TRBJ1-5, with 7 bases fitting TRBD1. Trimming at V came to 3 bases and at J to 7 bases, leaving 9 bases not matched to a gene. This CDR3 comprises 15 residues. Germline CDR1 reads LNHDA; CDR2 reads SQIVND (reference sequence). CDR3 region: CASSMGTQGLQPQHF. As DNA, the CDR3 is TGTGCCAGTAGTATGGGGACACAGGGGTTGCAGCCCCAGCATTTT.

The genes are TRBV5-4 and TRBJ2-3; tentative D call: TRBD2 (5 bases). Looked up from germline, CDR1 is SGHNT and CDR2 is YYREEE (reference sequence). The CDR3 runs to 14 residues. Trimming left V 4 bases short and J 2 bases short, with 11 bases between. CDR3 in amino acids: CASSPGLLTDTQYF. DNA for the CDR3: TGTGCCAGCAGCCCTGGACTCCTCACAGATACGCAGTATTTT.

The chain employs TRBV16 and TRBJ2-2; TRBD2 matches at 8 bases. The CDR3 contains 16 residues. Germline trimming cut 2 bases from V and 5 bases from J; bases unmatched to any gene: 7. The V gene's germline CDR1 is KGHSY and CDR2 FQNENV. This CDR3 reads CASSQPSLAGTGELFF. In nucleotides, the CDR3 is TGTGCCAGCAGCCAACCGTCTCTAGCGGGTACCGGGGAGCTGTTTTTT.

The chain uses TRBV6-5 and TRBJ2-1; D gene unclear. The CDR3 length is 13 residues. Germline V gives CDR1 MNHEY, CDR2 SVGAGI. With 2 bases removed from V and 7 bases from J, the gap between germline ends came to 9 bases. The CDR3 loop is CASSYLGENEQFF. DNA for the CDR3: TGTGCCAGCAGTTACCTCGGAGAGAATGAGCAGTTCTTC.

The chain links TRBV7-9 to TRBJ2-1; weak D call: TRBD1 (6 bases). The V and J ends lost 3 bases and 1 base respectively, with 16 bases between them. The CDR3 runs 17 residues. Germline V gene sequence: CDR1 SEHNR, CDR2 FQNEAQ (reference sequence). CDR3 DNA sequence: TGTGCCAGCAGCTTCCTTAGAGCTGGACAGTCCTACAATGAGCAGTTCTTC. This encodes CASSFLRAGQSYNEQFF.

The genes are TRBV7-8 and TRBJ2-7, with 12 bases aligning to TRBD2. This CDR3 is built from 14 residues. The V gene end was trimmed by 3 bases and the J gene end by 4 bases; junction bases not matched to a gene: 1. From germline, CDR1 is SGHVS and CDR2 FQNEAQ. This CDR3 reads CASSLTSGSYEQYF. CDR3 DNA sequence: TGTGCCAGCAGCTTGACTAGCGGGAGTTACGAGCAGTACTTC.

The chain joins TRBV12-3 or TRBV12-4 to TRBJ1-4, with a tentative D call TRBD1 (6 bases). The CDR3 extends over 13 amino acids. V gave up 6 bases and J gave up 8 bases, with 13 bases separating them. The CDR3 DNA reads as TGTGCCAGCAGGGGGGGGCTGGGGGAAAAACTGTTTTTT. Translation gives CASRGGLGEKLFF.

The chain joins TRBV30 to TRBJ2-7, with D possibly being TRBD1 (6 bases). Germline-derived CDR1 and CDR2 are GTSNPN and SVGIG (reference sequence). The V end lost 3 bases, the J end lost 6 bases, and 15 bases lay between the germline ends. There are 13 residues in the CDR3. CDR3 nucleotides: TGTGCCTGGAGCGAGGGGGTTGGCGGCGAGCAGTACTTC. It codes for CAWSEGVGGEQYF.

V and J are TRBV4-1 and TRBJ1-5; a possible D gene is TRBD1 (5 bases). Germline assignment: CDR1 MGHRA and CDR2 YSYEKL. There are 16 residues in the CDR3. V was cut by 0 bases and J by 4 bases, with 13 bases left in between. DNA for the CDR3: TGCGCCAGCAGCCAAGAGGGCTTTGGGGGGAATCAGCCCCAGCATTTT. It specifies CASSQEGFGGNQPQHF.